The entry that follows covers one TCR beta chain sequence. Its antigen is unknown. TEMRA cells were FACS-enriched, with CD8+ and CD4+ T cells isolated negatively. This sample stems from a study of CD8 T cells in Susac syndrome. Random hexamers were used to reverse transcribe the RNA input (roughly 0.5 to 1 ug). Amplification of TCR beta CDR3 was carried out by immunoSEQ multiplex PCR, which covered 54 Vbeta and 13 Jbeta segments. TCRdb ran MiXCR on the immunoSEQ multiplex PCR reads and lists one entry per CDR3 protein. The sample holds roughly 150,000 distinct CDR3 sequences, roughly 94% seen once. Study-wide points: The authors acknowledged that their TCR sequencing and HLA analysis involved a relatively small number of individuals.

Sample: CD4+ T cells from PBMCs. The sequence came from a human donor in good health.

The CDR3 nucleotides are TGTGCCAGCAGTTTTACCGGGGTAACTCGGACTGGGGCCAACGTCCTGACTTTC. Protein sequence: CASSFTGVTRTGANVLTF. The J gene is TRBJ2-6, the V gene TRBV28, with a tentative D call TRBD2 (5 bases). CDR1 MDHEN and CDR2 SYDVKM come from the germline V gene. V was trimmed by 3 bases and J by 2 bases, leaving 17 bases between them. This CDR3 is 18 amino acids long.